The 17 T cell receptor beta chains presented below share a single source sample, sequenced in a study of early T cells in non-severe SARS-CoV-2 infection. TCRdb analysed the 5' RACE reads with MiXCR anew, one entry per CDR3 protein. The sample lists tens of thousands of distinct CDR3 sequences; around 13% were seen once. Input material: whole blood. The receptors were gathered from an adult who was a healthcare worker with PCR-confirmed SARS-CoV-2 infection or an uninfected control (not recorded which).

The rearrangement links TRBV3-1 to TRBJ1-6; D not certain. Germline CDR1 reads LGHDT; CDR2 reads YNNKEL (reference sequence). V lost 3 bases and J lost 4, with 4 bases in between. This CDR3 region has 13 residues. CDR3 loop: CASSHGYNSPLHF. CDR3 DNA: TGTGCCAGCAGCCATGGGTATAATTCACCCCTCCACTTT.

In nucleotides, the CDR3 is TGTGCCAGCAGCTTAGGCCGCGGACAGGAAAGCAATCAGCCCCAGCATTTT. Amino acid sequence: CASSLGRGQESNQPQHF. J is TRBJ1-5 and V is TRBV11-2, with 7 bases lining up with TRBD1. This CDR3 region has 17 residues. Trimming cost V 1 base and J 1 base; bases outside gene matches: 7. CDR1 is SGHAT and CDR2 is FQNNGV in the germline V gene. Full variable domain (outside the CDR3, taken from reference TRBV11-2 and TRBJ1-5): EAGVAQSPRYKIIEKRQSVAFWCNPISGHATLYWYQQILGQGPKLLIQFQNNGVVDDSQLPKDRFSAERLKGVDSTLKIQPAKLEDSAVYLCASSLGRGQESNQPQHFGDGTRLSIL.

There are many counts of this clonotype. The chain couples TRBV7-9 to TRBJ2-7, with 11 bases lining up with TRBD1. Per the germline V gene, CDR1 is SEHNR and CDR2 is FQNEAQ (reference sequence). V lost 4 bases to trimming and J lost 6 bases; unmatched junction nucleotides: 5. This CDR3 has 14 amino acids. The CDR3 reads CASSSSGTGGEQYF. CDR3 DNA: TGTGCCAGCAGCTCATCCGGGACAGGGGGCGAGCAGTACTTC. The whole variable domain, filled in from reference TRBV7-9 and TRBJ2-7, reads DTGVSQNPRHKITKRGQNVTFRCDPISEHNRLYWYRQTLGQGPEFLTYFQNEAQLEKSRLLSDRFSAERPKGSFSTLEIQRTEQGDSAMYLCASSSSGTGGEQYFGPGTRLTVT.

This clonotype has at least ten counts. The gene calls are TRBV28 and TRBJ2-5, with TRBD2 identical over 9 bases. The germline CDR1 and CDR2 sequences are MDHEN and SYDVKM. CDR3 length: 15 amino acids. Germline trimming cut 6 bases from V and 5 bases from J; bases unmatched to any gene: 10. The CDR3 sequence: CASSPLARGGETQYF. The CDR3 region has the DNA TGTGCCAGCAGCCCCCTTGCGCGGGGGGGCGAGACCCAGTACTTC. Full variable domain (outside the CDR3, taken from reference TRBV28 and TRBJ2-5): DVKVTQSSRYLVKRTGEKVFLECVQDMDHENMFWYRQDPGLGLRLIYFSYDVKMKEKGDIPEGYSVSREKKERFSLILESASTNQTSMYLCASSPLARGGETQYFGPGTRLLVL.

This clonotype was counted between two and nine times. The genes are TRBV20-1 and TRBJ2-5; 8 nucleotides match TRBD2. There are 14 residues in the CDR3. Germline-derived CDR1 and CDR2 are DFQATT and SNEGSKA (reference sequence). Unmatched junction bases numbered 9, after V lost 5 bases and J lost 4 bases. CDR3 sequence (DNA): TGCAGTGCTGGGGGACTAGGGGTCGGAGAGACCCAGTACTTC. Its translation: CSAGGLGVGETQYF.

This clonotype was seen a handful of times. V gene TRBV19 combines with J gene TRBJ1-5; possibly TRBD1 for D (5 bases). Between the trimmed V and J ends, which lost 4 bases and 0 bases, there was a span of 19 bases. The CDR3 loop spans 18 amino acids. Germline V gene sequence: CDR1 LNHDA, CDR2 SQIVND (reference sequence). Here the CDR3 DNA reads TGTGCCAGTAGTAACGAGGCCGGGACTACGTATAGCAATCAGCCCCAGCATTTT. This sequence encodes CASSNEAGTTYSNQPQHF.

The sample holds many counts of this clonotype. This chain uses TRBV6-1 with TRBJ2-2; the D gene is possibly TRBD1 (6 bases). Trimming left V 6 bases short and J 2 bases short, with 16 bases between. The germline CDR1 and CDR2 sequences are MNHNS and SASEGT. The CDR3 runs 16 residues. The CDR3 loop reads CASRTGTRGNTGELFF. Written as DNA, the CDR3 is TGTGCCAGCAGAACAGGGACCCGGGGAAACACCGGGGAGCTGTTTTTT.

This clonotype was picked up a small number of times. V gene TRBV12-3 or TRBV12-4 combines with J gene TRBJ2-3; tentative D call: TRBD1 (6 bases). CDR3 length: 13 amino acids. Trimming shortened V by 6 bases and J by 2 bases, and 9 bases separated the two germline ends. The CDR3 coding sequence is TGTGCCAGCAGCCAGGGGTACACAGATACGCAGTATTTT. It yields the protein CASSQGYTDTQYF.

This clonotype turned up a few times. This sequence joins TRBV11-2 and TRBJ2-3; a weak D match, TRBD1 (6 bases). The CDR3 extends over 15 amino acids. Looked up from germline, CDR1 is SGHAT and CDR2 is FQNNGV. The germline V and J ends were trimmed by 2 bases and 1 base, with 10 bases remaining between them. CDR3 sequence reads: CASSLQGSGTDTQYF. CDR3 bases: TGTGCCAGCAGCTTACAGGGGAGTGGCACAGATACGCAGTATTTT.

This clonotype was observed at least ten times. The rearrangement links TRBV27 to TRBJ2-6; D not resolved. The CDR3 is 15 residues long. Trimming cost V 6 bases and J 1 base, with 10 bases left between them. Germline CDR1 MNHEY, CDR2 SMNVEV (reference sequence). The CDR3 is CASSPTVSGANVLTF. The CDR3 region has the DNA TGTGCCAGCAGCCCTACCGTTTCTGGGGCCAACGTCCTGACTTTC.

This clonotype was counted ten times or more. This rearrangement joins TRBV6-5 to TRBJ2-2, with D perhaps matching TRBD2 (7 bases). Germline CDR1 is MNHEY and CDR2 is SVGAGI. Deletions cut 2 bases from V and 2 bases from J, with 18 bases between. The CDR3 has 18 amino acids. Here the CDR3 DNA reads TGTGCCAGCAGTTACGCTCCCCTGGGGGGGCGTAACACCGGGGAGCTGTTTTTT. Translation: CASSYAPLGGRNTGELFF.

The genes are TRBV7-9 and TRBJ1-2; unclear D gene. V gave up 5 bases and J gave up 6 bases, with 22 bases separating them. Germline V gives CDR1 SEHNR, CDR2 FQNEAQ (reference sequence). The CDR3 sequence is 16 residues long. The CDR3 coding sequence is TGTGCCAGCAGCGATTCTAACTCTATCCTAGGGCATGGCTACACCTTC. Its translation: CASSDSNSILGHGYTF.

This clonotype was counted between two and nine times. The gene calls are TRBV3-1 and TRBJ2-7; D unresolved. V lost 5 bases and J 4 bases, leaving 6 bases between the germline ends. Germline V CDR1 and CDR2: LGHDT, YNNKEL (reference sequence). CDR3 length equals 11 residues. Written as DNA, the CDR3 is TGTGCCAGCAGCTGGGCGTACGAGCAGTACTTC. Translated, it gives CASSWAYEQYF.

This chain links TRBV20-1 with TRBJ2-7; no reliable D call. Germline CDR1 reads DFQATT; CDR2 reads SNEGSKA (reference sequence). The CDR3 consists of 14 residues. The V and J ends lost 3 bases and 3 bases respectively, with 15 bases between them. This chain's CDR3 is CSASRAGSYYEQYF. The CDR3 coding sequence is TGCAGTGCTAGCCGGGCAGGTTCCTACTACGAGCAGTACTTC.

The chain is built from TRBV7-2 and TRBJ1-1; possibly TRBD1 for D (5 bases). Trimming pared 2 bases from V and 1 base from J, leaving 11 bases between. The CDR3 has 15 amino acids. Germline loops: CDR1 SGHTA, CDR2 FQGNSA. This CDR3 reads CASSLLTASNTEAFF. The CDR3 coding sequence is TGTGCCAGCAGCTTATTGACAGCCTCGAACACTGAAGCTTTCTTT.

The chain carries TRBV7-2 and TRBJ1-5; 7 nucleotides line up with TRBD1. The CDR3 contains 14 residues. Germline V CDR1 and CDR2: SGHTA, FQGNSA. The V gene end was trimmed by 5 bases and the J gene end by 5 bases; junction bases not matched to a gene: 6. The CDR3 loop is CASSPRQGDQPQHF. CDR3 sequence (DNA): TGTGCCAGCAGCCCCCGACAGGGAGATCAGCCCCAGCATTTT. Full variable domain (outside the CDR3, taken from reference TRBV7-2 and TRBJ1-5): GAGVSQSPSNKVTEKGKDVELRCDPISGHTALYWYRQSLGQGLEFLIYFQGNSAPDKSGLPSDRFSAERTGGSVSTLTIQRTQQEDSAVYLCASSPRQGDQPQHFGDGTRLSIL.

The chain links TRBV3-1 to TRBJ2-7; 11 bases fit TRBD2. The junction had 9 bases not matched to a gene; V was cut back by 1 base and J by 4 bases. The CDR3 runs 17 residues. CDR1 and CDR2 from the germline V gene are LGHDT and YNNKEL (reference sequence). The CDR3 region has the DNA TGTGCCAGCAGCCAAGTTTGGGCTAGCGGGGGGAGATACGAGCAGTACTTC. This gives the protein CASSQVWASGGRYEQYF.